The subject of this entry is one TCR beta chain. This entry is derived from a study of blood T cell repertoires in COVID-19. From germline, CDR1 is SNHLY and CDR2 FYNNEI. V was trimmed by 5 bases and J by 0 bases, leaving 15 bases between them. This CDR3 comprises 16 residues. Some clones are missing from TCRdb's copy, which holds only in-frame ones; the method was immunoSEQ multiplex PCR. The sample lists 130,000 to 150,000 clones; around 87% were seen once. The sequenced sample consisted of PBMCs or T cells enriched from blood (not recorded which). V is TRBV2 and J is TRBJ2-3; D possibly corresponds to TRBD1 (6 bases). This clonotype was sampled from a man aged 60 to 69 who had recovered from COVID-19. In DNA form, the CDR3 reads TGTGCCAGCAGTTCCTTGGACAGAGCTAGCACAGATACGCAGTATTTT. It translates to CASSSLDRASTDTQYF.